The source of this T cell receptor beta chain is a study of T cell clones after liver transplantation. Study context: In this trial, immunosuppression withdrawal was attempted within 2 years of liver transplant.

Generated by immunoSEQ multiplex PCR, the TCRdb table keeps only in-frame clones and is missing some. The sample yields about 120,000 clones, 90% seen once. This clone was found once. Its antigen remains unidentified. Study-wide results and limits: In most of the 8 subjects, circulating graft-donor-reactive CD4 TCRbeta sequences fell significantly after transplant. A larger donor-reactive than third-party decline suggested partial antigen-specific deletion. Migration into the graft, not deletion, may explain lost graft donor-reactive T cells.

This sample comprised CD4+ T cells from blood, obtained 12 months after liver transplant. The clonotype was recovered from a human patient who received a liver transplant. Some T cells may be provided by the graft donor.

In DNA form, the CDR3 reads TGTGCCAGCTCACGCGGCCGGGGGGGGAACACTGAAGCTTTCTTT. Its translation: CASSRGRGGNTEAFF. The rearrangement uses TRBV18 and TRBJ1-1; a weak D match, TRBD1 (5 bases). The CDR3 length is 15 residues. V lost 4 bases and J 1 base, leaving 13 bases between the germline ends. Germline CDR1 and CDR2: KGHSH and LQKENI.